Listed below are T cell receptor beta chains from one sample, sequenced in a study of identical twins. TCRdb processed the 5' RACE reads anew with MiXCR; each CDR3 protein has one entry. The table has around 480,000 distinct CDR3 sequences, around an eighth seen once. These data are also associated with another study on yellow fever vaccine responses in identical twins.

Sample: CD4+ T cells sorted from blood. Receptor source: a woman aged 18-29 years in good health. Both conserved end residues are part of each CDR3. A D gene is named only where the DNA matches it firmly. The listing skips clone size in some rows; elsewhere it reads once, few, many or a size class.

D | J | size | V | CDR3 | DNA
TRBD1 | TRBJ1-6 | few | TRBV7-9 | CASSQGTGVNSPLHF | TGTGCCAGCAGCCAAGGGACAGGTGTTAATTCACCCCTCCACTTT
TRBD2 | TRBJ2-7 | few | TRBV3-1 | CASSTAGAVYEQYF | TGTGCCAGCAGCACAGCGGGAGCGGTCTACGAGCAGTACTTC
. | TRBJ1-6 | few | TRBV25-1 | CASSASRVFDSPLHF | TGTGCCAGCAGTGCATCCAGGGTATTCGATTCACCCCTCCACTTT
. | TRBJ2-1 | . | TRBV5-1 | CASGRDGNNEQFF | TGCGCCAGCGGGCGGGACGGTAACAATGAGCAGTTCTTC
TRBD2 | TRBJ2-7 | . | TRBV19 | CASSIMGLPYEQYF | TGTGCCAGTAGTATTATGGGACTACCCTACGAGCAGTACTTC
. | TRBJ2-7 | many | TRBV12-3/TRBV12-4 | CASQGGPLRHEQYF | TGTGCCAGCCAGGGGGGGCCCCTGCGCCACGAGCAGTACTTC
TRBD2 | TRBJ2-1 | . | TRBV6-2/TRBV6-3 | CASIPAGVDHNEQFF | TGTGCCAGCATTCCGGCGGGAGTCGACCACAATGAGCAGTTCTTC
. | TRBJ1-6 | . | TRBV10-3 | CAISESRGGTGDSPLHF | TGTGCCATCAGTGAGTCGAGAGGCGGCACCGGGGATTCACCCCTCCACTTT
TRBD2 | TRBJ2-7 | many | TRBV6-2/TRBV6-3 | CASSRLAGTSYEQYF | TGTGCCAGCAGTCGACTAGCGGGGACCTCCTACGAGCAGTACTTC
TRBD1 | TRBJ2-7 | . | TRBV27 | CASRVQGAEPSYEQYF | TGTGCCAGCAGGGTACAGGGGGCCGAACCCTCCTACGAGCAGTACTTC
TRBD1 | TRBJ2-7 | . | TRBV6-1 | CASSAPGTGAGEQYF | TGTGCCAGCAGCGCTCCGGGGACAGGGGCGGGGGAGCAGTACTTC
TRBD1 | TRBJ1-6 | few | TRBV6-1 | CASSRYGQGANSPLHF | TGTGCCAGCAGTCGGTACGGACAGGGTGCGAATTCACCCCTCCACTTT
. | TRBJ2-5 | . | TRBV3-1 | CASSQAPGRRGETQYF | TGTGCCAGCAGCCAAGCCCCGGGACGGAGGGGAGAGACCCAGTACTTC
. | TRBJ1-5 | . | TRBV10-3 | CANSETADQPQHF | TGTGCCAACTCCGAGACGGCGGATCAGCCCCAGCATTTT
. | TRBJ2-2 | . | TRBV2 | CASSESAGELFF | TGTGCCAGCAGTGAATCTGCCGGGGAGCTGTTTTTT
. | TRBJ2-7 | . | TRBV6-5 | CASSSLISSWYF | TGTGCCAGCAGCTCCCTTATCTCTAGTTGGTACTTC
TRBD2 | TRBJ2-2 | . | TRBV20-1 | CSARDPSGGTNTGELFF | TGCAGTGCTAGAGACCCTAGCGGGGGGACCAACACCGGGGAGCTGTTTTTT
. | TRBJ2-1 | few | TRBV19 | CASMDGGLNNEQFF | TGTGCCAGTATGGATGGGGGGCTAAACAATGAGCAGTTCTTC